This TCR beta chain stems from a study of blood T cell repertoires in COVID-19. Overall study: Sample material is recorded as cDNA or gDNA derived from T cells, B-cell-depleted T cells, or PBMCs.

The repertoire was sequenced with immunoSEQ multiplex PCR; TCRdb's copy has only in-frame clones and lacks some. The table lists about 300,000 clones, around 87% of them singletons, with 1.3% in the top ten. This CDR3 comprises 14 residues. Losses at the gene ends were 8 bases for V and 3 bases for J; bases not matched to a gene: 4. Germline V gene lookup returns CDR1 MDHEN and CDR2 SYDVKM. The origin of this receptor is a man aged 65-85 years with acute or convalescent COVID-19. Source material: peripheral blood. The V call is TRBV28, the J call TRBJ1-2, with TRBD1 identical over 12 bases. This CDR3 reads CASGGTGGYYGYTF. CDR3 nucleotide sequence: TGTGCCAGCGGGGGGACAGGGGGCTACTATGGCTACACCTTC.